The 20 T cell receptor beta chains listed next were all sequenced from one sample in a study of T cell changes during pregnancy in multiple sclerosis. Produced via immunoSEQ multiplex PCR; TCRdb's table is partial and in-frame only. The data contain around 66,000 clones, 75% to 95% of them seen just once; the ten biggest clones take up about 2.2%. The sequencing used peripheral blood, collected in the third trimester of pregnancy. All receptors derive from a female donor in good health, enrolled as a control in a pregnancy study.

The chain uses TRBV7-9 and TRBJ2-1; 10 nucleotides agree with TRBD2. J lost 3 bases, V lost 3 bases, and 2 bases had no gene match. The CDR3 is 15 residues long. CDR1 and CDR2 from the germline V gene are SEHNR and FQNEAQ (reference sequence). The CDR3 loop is CASSFSGGRYNEQFF. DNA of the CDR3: TGTGCCAGCAGCTTTAGCGGGGGGCGCTACAATGAGCAGTTCTTC.

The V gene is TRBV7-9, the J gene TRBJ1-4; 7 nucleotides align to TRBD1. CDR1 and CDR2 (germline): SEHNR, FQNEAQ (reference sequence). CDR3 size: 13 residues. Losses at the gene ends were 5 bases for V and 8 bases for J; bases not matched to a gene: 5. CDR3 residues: CASSITGVEKLFF. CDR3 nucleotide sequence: TGTGCCAGCAGCATCACAGGGGTGGAAAAACTGTTTTTT.

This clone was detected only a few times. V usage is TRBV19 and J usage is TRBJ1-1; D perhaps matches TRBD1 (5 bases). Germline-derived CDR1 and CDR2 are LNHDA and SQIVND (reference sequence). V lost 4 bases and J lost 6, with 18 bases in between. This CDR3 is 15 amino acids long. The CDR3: CASSTFGGGRSEAFF. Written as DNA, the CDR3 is TGTGCCAGTAGTACCTTTGGGGGAGGAAGATCTGAAGCTTTCTTT.

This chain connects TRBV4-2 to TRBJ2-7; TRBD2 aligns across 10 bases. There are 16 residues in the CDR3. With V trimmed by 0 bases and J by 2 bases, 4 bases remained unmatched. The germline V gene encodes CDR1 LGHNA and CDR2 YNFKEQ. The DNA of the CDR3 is TGTGCCAGCAGCCAAGATGTGACTAGCGGGCCCTACGAGCAGTACTTC. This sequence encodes CASSQDVTSGPYEQYF.

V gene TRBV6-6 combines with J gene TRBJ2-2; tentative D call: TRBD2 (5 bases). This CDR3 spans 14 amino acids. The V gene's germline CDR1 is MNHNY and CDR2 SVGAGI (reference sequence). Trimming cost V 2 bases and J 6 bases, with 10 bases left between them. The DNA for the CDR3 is TGTGCCAGCAGTTACGGCCAGAGGGCCGGGGAGCTGTTTTTT. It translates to CASSYGQRAGELFF.

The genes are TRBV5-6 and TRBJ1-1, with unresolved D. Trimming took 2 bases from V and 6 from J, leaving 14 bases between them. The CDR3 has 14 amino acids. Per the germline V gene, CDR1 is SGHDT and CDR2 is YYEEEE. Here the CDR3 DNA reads TGTGCCAGCAGCTTAGAAGGAGGCCGCGCTGAAGCTTTCTTT. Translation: CASSLEGGRAEAFF.

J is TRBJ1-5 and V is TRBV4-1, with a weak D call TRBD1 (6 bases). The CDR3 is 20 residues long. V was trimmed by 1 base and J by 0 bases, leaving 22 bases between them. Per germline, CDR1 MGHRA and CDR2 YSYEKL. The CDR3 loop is CASSQGTEIRPSNSNQPQHF. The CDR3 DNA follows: TGCGCCAGCAGCCAAGGGACAGAGATACGCCCCTCAAATAGCAATCAGCCCCAGCATTTT.

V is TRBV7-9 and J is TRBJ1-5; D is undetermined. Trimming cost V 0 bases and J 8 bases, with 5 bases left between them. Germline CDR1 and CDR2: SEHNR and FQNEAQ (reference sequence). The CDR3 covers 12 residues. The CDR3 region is CASSLASEPQHF. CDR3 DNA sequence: TGTGCCAGCAGCTTAGCCTCTGAGCCCCAGCATTTT.

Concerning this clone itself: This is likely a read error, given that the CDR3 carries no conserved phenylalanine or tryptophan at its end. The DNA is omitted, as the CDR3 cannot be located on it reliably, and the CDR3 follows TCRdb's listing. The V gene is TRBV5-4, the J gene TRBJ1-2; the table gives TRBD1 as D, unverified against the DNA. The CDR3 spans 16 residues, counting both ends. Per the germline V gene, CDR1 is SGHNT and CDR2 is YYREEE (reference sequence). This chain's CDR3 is CASSLDRDRANYGYAL.

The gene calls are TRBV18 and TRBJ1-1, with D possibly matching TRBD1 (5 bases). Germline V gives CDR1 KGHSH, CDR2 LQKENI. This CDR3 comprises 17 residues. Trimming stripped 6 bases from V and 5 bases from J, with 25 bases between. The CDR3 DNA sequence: TGTGCCAGCTCCGCCCCCGGGAGTCGAGGTGGGGGGACTGAAGCTTTCTTT. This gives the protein CASSAPGSRGGGTEAFF.

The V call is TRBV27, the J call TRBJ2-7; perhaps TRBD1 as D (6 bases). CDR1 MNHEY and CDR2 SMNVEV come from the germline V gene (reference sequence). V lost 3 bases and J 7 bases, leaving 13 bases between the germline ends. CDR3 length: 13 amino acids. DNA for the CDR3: TGTGCCAGCAGTTTGTCCGCAGGGGTTGAGCAGTACTTC. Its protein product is CASSLSAGVEQYF.

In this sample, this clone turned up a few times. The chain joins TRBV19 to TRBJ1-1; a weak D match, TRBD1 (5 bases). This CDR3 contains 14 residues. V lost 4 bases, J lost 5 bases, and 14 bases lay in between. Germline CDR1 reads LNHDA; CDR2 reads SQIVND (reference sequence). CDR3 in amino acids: CASSTKTQGTEAFF. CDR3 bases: TGTGCCAGTAGTACCAAAACTCAGGGAACTGAAGCTTTCTTT.

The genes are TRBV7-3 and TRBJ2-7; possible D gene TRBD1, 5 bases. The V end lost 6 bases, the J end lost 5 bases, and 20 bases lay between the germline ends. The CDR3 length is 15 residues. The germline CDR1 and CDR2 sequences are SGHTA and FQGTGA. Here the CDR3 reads CASSRSQGAGNEQYF. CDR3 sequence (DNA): TGTGCCAGCAGTAGATCCCAGGGTGCCGGCAACGAGCAGTACTTC.

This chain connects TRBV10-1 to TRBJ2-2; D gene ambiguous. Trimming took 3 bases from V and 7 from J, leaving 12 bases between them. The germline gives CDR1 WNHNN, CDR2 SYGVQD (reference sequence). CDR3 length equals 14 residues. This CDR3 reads CASSEVSGVGELFF. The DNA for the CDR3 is TGCGCCAGCAGTGAAGTGTCGGGTGTCGGGGAGCTGTTTTTT.

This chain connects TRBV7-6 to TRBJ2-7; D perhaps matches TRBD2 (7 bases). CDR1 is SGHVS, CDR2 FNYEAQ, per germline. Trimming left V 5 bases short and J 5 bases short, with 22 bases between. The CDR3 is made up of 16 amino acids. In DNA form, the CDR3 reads TGTGCCAGCAGCGGAAGGACGGGGGGCCCCAGTGACGAGCAGTACTTC. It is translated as CASSGRTGGPSDEQYF.

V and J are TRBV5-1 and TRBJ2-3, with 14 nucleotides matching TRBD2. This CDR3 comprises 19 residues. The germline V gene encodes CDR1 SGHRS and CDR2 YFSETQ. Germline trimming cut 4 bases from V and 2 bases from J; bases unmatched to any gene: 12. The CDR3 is CASSGGLAGGSPTTDTQYF. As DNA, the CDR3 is TGCGCCAGCAGCGGCGGACTAGCGGGAGGATCCCCTACCACAGATACGCAGTATTTT.

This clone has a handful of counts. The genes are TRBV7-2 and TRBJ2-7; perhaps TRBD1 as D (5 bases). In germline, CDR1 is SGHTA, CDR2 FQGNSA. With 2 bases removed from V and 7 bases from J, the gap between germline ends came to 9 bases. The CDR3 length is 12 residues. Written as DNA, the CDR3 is TGTGCCAGCAGCTTATACCACAGGGAGCAGTACTTC. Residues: CASSLYHREQYF.

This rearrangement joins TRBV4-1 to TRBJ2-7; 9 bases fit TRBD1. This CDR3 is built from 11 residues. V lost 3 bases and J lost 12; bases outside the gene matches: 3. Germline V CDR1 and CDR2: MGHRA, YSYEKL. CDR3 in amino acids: CASSHGTGMYF. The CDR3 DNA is TGCGCCAGCAGCCACGGGACAGGGATGTACTTC.

CDR3 region: CASSRGTGQETQYF. DNA of the CDR3: TGTGCCAGCTCGCGGGGGACAGGTCAAGAGACCCAGTACTTC. This sequence joins TRBV6-5 and TRBJ2-5; a weak D match, TRBD1 (8 bases). Per germline, CDR1 MNHEY and CDR2 SVGAGI. The CDR3 contains 14 residues. Trimming removed 8 bases from V and 2 bases from J, with 15 bases in between.

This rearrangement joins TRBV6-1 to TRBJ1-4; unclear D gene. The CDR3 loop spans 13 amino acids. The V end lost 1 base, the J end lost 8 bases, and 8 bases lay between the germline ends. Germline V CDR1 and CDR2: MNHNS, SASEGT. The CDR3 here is CASSEVQSEKLFF. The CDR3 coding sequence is TGTGCCAGCAGTGAAGTACAGTCCGAAAAACTGTTTTTT.